This T cell receptor beta chain was found in a study of identical twins. One entry per CDR3 protein results from TCRdb running MiXCR on the 5' RACE reads. Of 350,000 to 500,000 distinct CDR3 sequences listed, less than 20% are singletons. This CDR3 is 16 amino acids long. V was shortened by 3 bases and J by 5 bases, with 17 bases between the two germline ends. Germline values: CDR1 SGHDT, CDR2 YYEEEE. Source material: naive T cells sorted from blood. V and J are TRBV5-6 and TRBJ2-2, with D possibly being TRBD1 (6 bases). This receptor was taken from a man aged 50-59 years in good health. The CDR3 nucleotides read TGTGCCAGCAGCTGGGGGCGAGGGAAAATAACCGGGGAGCTGTTTTTT. Its protein product is CASSWGRGKITGELFF.